The 24 T cell receptor beta chains presented below share a single source sample, sequenced in a study of response to subunit inactivated influenza vaccine. TCRdb passed the RT-PCR reads through MiXCR, listing each CDR3 protein once. Altogether 650,000 to 700,000 distinct CDR3 sequences are present, roughly 14% being singletons, with the ten largest covering roughly 10%. The material was PBMCs from blood, obtained roughly 13 days after vaccination. The source is a man aged 45-65 years who received an inactivated influenza vaccine.

The rearrangement links TRBV6-5 to TRBJ2-4, with 8 nucleotides matching TRBD1. This CDR3 spans 13 amino acids. Germline values: CDR1 MNHEY, CDR2 SVGAGI. V was pared by 2 bases and J by 15 bases, with 9 bases of the junction left unmatched. The CDR3 loop is CASSYTDRGDRYF. For the CDR3, the DNA is TGTGCCAGCAGTTACACCGACAGGGGCGACCGGTACTTC.

The CDR3 is CSVGSTGRIEKLFF. DNA for the CDR3: TGCAGCGTTGGGTCGACAGGGAGGATTGAAAAACTGTTTTTT. The chain is built from TRBV29-1 and TRBJ1-4; 7 bases line up with TRBD1. The length of the CDR3 is 14 residues. CDR1 and CDR2 (germline): SQVTM, ANQGSEA. The V gene end was trimmed by 4 bases and the J gene end by 7 bases; junction bases not matched to a gene: 9. The full variable domain, with the rest looked up from reference TRBV29-1 and TRBJ1-4, is SAVISQKPSRDICQRGTSLTIQCQVDSQVTMMFWYRQQPGQSLTLIATANQGSEATYESGFVIDKFPISRPNLTFSTLTVSNMSPEDSSIYLCSVGSTGRIEKLFFGSGTQLSVL.

The chain recombines TRBV29-1 with TRBJ2-5; D is ambiguous. Per germline, CDR1 SQVTM and CDR2 ANQGSEA. V gave up 7 bases and J gave up 3 bases, with 21 bases separating them. The CDR3 covers 15 residues. CDR3: CSAFPLAGLKETQYF. Written as DNA, the CDR3 is TGCAGCGCCTTTCCCCTGGCCGGCTTAAAAGAGACCCAGTACTTC.

The rearrangement links TRBV20-1 to TRBJ2-1, with a weak D call TRBD2 (6 bases). Germline CDR1 and CDR2: DFQATT and SNEGSKA (reference sequence). Between the trimmed V and J ends, which lost 5 bases and 3 bases, there was a span of 14 bases. CDR3 size: 14 residues. CDR3 bases: TGCAGTGCTCTTCGCGGAGGGGACTACAATGAGCAGTTCTTC. Protein sequence: CSALRGGDYNEQFF.

This clonotype was counted a few times. The gene calls are TRBV30 and TRBJ1-6; 8 nucleotides match TRBD1. Germline trimming cut 3 bases from V and 4 bases from J; bases unmatched to any gene: 8. This CDR3 is 16 amino acids long. Germline lookup yields CDR1 GTSNPN and CDR2 SVGIG (reference sequence). In DNA, the CDR3 is TGTGCCTGGAGAAGTGGACAGGGACCATATAATTCACCCCTCCACTTT. Amino acids: CAWRSGQGPYNSPLHF. The full variable domain, in which reference TRBV30 and TRBJ1-6 provide the parts outside the CDR3, is SQTIHQWPATLVQPVGSPLSLECTVEGTSNPNLYWYRQAAGRGLQLLFYSVGIGQISSEVPQNLSASRPQDRQFILSSKKLLLSDSGFYLCAWRSGQGPYNSPLHFGNGTRLTVT.

This clonotype was seen more than once but under ten times. This chain uses TRBV7-2 with TRBJ2-1, with 11 nucleotides matching TRBD2. V shed 5 bases, J shed 5 bases, and the junction held 5 bases outside the gene matches. This CDR3 has 15 residues. CDR1 and CDR2 from the germline V gene are SGHTA and FQGNSA. The CDR3 DNA reads as TGTGCCAGCAGCGGCCTAGCGGGGGGCCACAATGAGCAGTTCTTC. Residues: CASSGLAGGHNEQFF.

Comment on this clonotype: Given a much more abundant clone one base away, this may be a read error. The V gene is TRBV4-1, the J gene TRBJ2-7, with 9 bases lining up with TRBD1. In germline, CDR1 is MGHRA, CDR2 YSYEKL. The CDR3 extends over 14 amino acids. Here the CDR3 reads CVSSKWDRAYEQYF. The DNA of the CDR3 is TGCGTCAGCAGCAAGTGGGACAGGGCCTACGAGCAGTACTTC.

This clonotype appeared a few times. The V gene is TRBV28, the J gene TRBJ2-1; D call uncertain. Germline V gene data show CDR1 as MDHEN and CDR2 as SYDVKM. This CDR3 region has 14 residues. V was clipped by 2 bases and J by 6 bases, with 11 bases between them. The CDR3 loop is CASSLPHGLNEQFF. For the CDR3, the DNA is TGTGCCAGCAGTTTACCACATGGTCTCAATGAGCAGTTCTTC.

This clonotype was seen a few times. The chain links TRBV6-2 or TRBV6-3 to TRBJ1-5; D is uncertain. The ends were cut back, 2 bases at V and 5 bases at J, with 7 bases in the middle. Germline lookup yields CDR1 MNHEY and CDR2 SVGEGT. This CDR3 comprises 13 residues. The DNA of the CDR3 is TGTGCCAGCAGTTACACTCCCTATCAGCCCCAGCATTTT. It encodes CASSYTPYQPQHF.

There are a few counts of this clonotype. The chain is built from TRBV28 and TRBJ1-5, with 9 nucleotides matching TRBD1. Germline trimming cut 5 bases from V and 6 bases from J; bases unmatched to any gene: 8. CDR3 size: 15 residues. Germline V gives CDR1 MDHEN, CDR2 SYDVKM. CDR3 in amino acids: CASSSRDRVSQPQHF. The CDR3 DNA follows: TGTGCCAGCAGTAGCCGGGACAGGGTTTCTCAGCCCCAGCATTTT.

There are many counts of this clonotype. The rearrangement uses TRBV25-1 and TRBJ2-7; 8 bases are a match to TRBD1. The germline gives CDR1 MGHDK, CDR2 SYGVNS. This CDR3 comprises 12 residues. Trimming at V came to 10 bases and at J to 2 bases, leaving 4 bases not matched to a gene. In DNA form, the CDR3 reads TGTGCCACCGGACAGGGCCCCTACGAGCAGTACTTC. The encoded protein is CATGQGPYEQYF.

The V and J genes are TRBV18 and TRBJ1-3, with D unresolved. The CDR3 length is 14 residues. The V gene's germline CDR1 is KGHSH and CDR2 LQKENI. Between the trimmed V and J ends, which lost 6 bases and 4 bases, there was a span of 13 bases. This CDR3 reads CASSPDKNGNTIYF. CDR3 sequence (DNA): TGTGCCAGCTCCCCCGACAAGAACGGAAACACCATATATTTT.

This clonotype came up a few times. The chain is built from TRBV5-1 and TRBJ1-3; D unresolved. CDR3 size: 16 residues. Trimming removed 4 bases from V and 0 bases from J, with 14 bases in between. In germline, CDR1 is SGHRS, CDR2 YFSETQ. The CDR3 nucleotides are TGCGCCAGCAGCCCAGACGGTCGCTACTCTGGAAACACCATATATTTT. Its protein product is CASSPDGRYSGNTIYF. Combining the CDR3 with reference TRBV5-1 and TRBJ1-3 gives the whole variable domain KAGVTQTPRYLIKTRGQQVTLSCSPISGHRSVSWYQQTPGQGLQFLFEYFSETQRNKGNFPGRFSGRQFSNSRSEMNVSTLELGDSALYLCASSPDGRYSGNTIYFGEGSWLTVV.

The chain recombines TRBV12-3 or TRBV12-4 with TRBJ1-4, with a weak D call TRBD1 (5 bases). This CDR3 spans 13 amino acids. V lost 6 bases to trimming and J lost 8 bases, with 13 bases between them. The CDR3 region has the DNA TGTGCCAGCAGCTCAACCGCAGGGGAAAAACTGTTTTTT. Its protein product is CASSSTAGEKLFF.

This clonotype appeared a few times. This chain joins TRBV5-6 and TRBJ2-3, with 8 bases matching TRBD2. The CDR3 loop spans 16 amino acids. V lost 3 bases to trimming and J lost 1 base; unmatched junction nucleotides: 7. Germline loops: CDR1 SGHDT, CDR2 YYEEEE. This CDR3 is CASSWNSGVGTDTQYF. The CDR3 DNA follows: TGTGCCAGCAGCTGGAATAGCGGGGTTGGCACAGATACGCAGTATTTT.

This rearrangement joins TRBV12-3 or TRBV12-4 to TRBJ2-2; no firm D call. Trimming removed 8 bases from V and 5 bases from J, with 12 bases in between. The CDR3 has 13 amino acids. The CDR3 DNA reads as TGTGCCAGCGGCCGTGTGACAACCGGGGAGCTGTTTTTT. Protein: CASGRVTTGELFF.

The rearrangement links TRBV9 to TRBJ2-7, with 10 nucleotides matching TRBD2. The V and J ends lost 3 bases and 4 bases, in that order; junction bases with no gene match: 4. The germline CDR1 and CDR2 sequences are SGDLS and YYNGEE. CDR3 size: 14 residues. CDR3 sequence: CASSAGTSEYEQYF. The CDR3 region has the DNA TGTGCCAGCAGCGCCGGGACTAGCGAGTACGAGCAGTACTTC.

This clonotype was counted a single time. The chain employs TRBV11-2 and TRBJ2-1; D may be TRBD2 (5 bases). V was cut by 2 bases and J by 0 bases, with 14 bases left in between. This CDR3 is 17 amino acids long. CDR1 SGHAT and CDR2 FQNNGV come from the germline V gene. The CDR3 DNA is TGTGCCAGCAGCTTAAGCTTTAGCGCCCTCTCCTACAATGAGCAGTTCTTC. This encodes CASSLSFSALSYNEQFF. Combining the CDR3 with reference TRBV11-2 and TRBJ2-1 gives the whole variable domain EAGVAQSPRYKIIEKRQSVAFWCNPISGHATLYWYQQILGQGPKLLIQFQNNGVVDDSQLPKDRFSAERLKGVDSTLKIQPAKLEDSAVYLCASSLSFSALSYNEQFFGPGTRLTVL.

The chain carries TRBV11-2 and TRBJ1-1; D is unresolved. The CDR3 extends over 13 amino acids. V was trimmed by 6 bases and J by 1 base, leaving 9 bases between them. The germline CDR1 and CDR2 sequences are SGHAT and FQNNGV. Here the CDR3 reads CASRPVGNTEAFF. The CDR3, as DNA: TGTGCCAGCAGACCCGTCGGGAACACTGAAGCTTTCTTT.

This clonotype was found a few times. The rearrangement links TRBV6-2 or TRBV6-3 to TRBJ1-1; TRBD1 matches 9 bases. From germline, CDR1 is MNHEY and CDR2 SVGEGT. The CDR3 covers 14 residues. V gave up 7 bases and J gave up 0 bases; unmatched junction bases: 3. Here the CDR3 DNA reads TGTGCCAGCAAACGACAGGGGGTGAACACTGAAGCTTTCTTT. Its protein product is CASKRQGVNTEAFF.

This clonotype was seen only a few times. The chain links TRBV7-2 to TRBJ2-3, with no clear D. The CDR3 runs 17 residues. Germline loops: CDR1 SGHTA, CDR2 FQGNSA. V was pared by 1 base and J by 2 bases, with 16 bases between. CDR3 region: CASSLVPVTYDTDTQYF. Written as DNA, the CDR3 is TGTGCCAGCAGCTTAGTTCCCGTGACTTACGACACAGATACGCAGTATTTT.

The chain has TRBV3-1 and TRBJ2-1, with D perhaps TRBD2 (6 bases). Trimming removed 4 bases at V and 1 base at J, with 11 bases between. Germline-derived CDR1 and CDR2 are LGHDT and YNNKEL (reference sequence). The CDR3 has 15 residues. The CDR3 sequence is CASSPSGPSYNEQFF. The DNA for the CDR3 is TGTGCCAGCAGCCCCAGCGGGCCGTCCTACAATGAGCAGTTCTTC.

In this sample, this clonotype turned up many times. The chain recombines TRBV12-3 or TRBV12-4 with TRBJ2-7; 10 positions agree with TRBD1. V gave up 6 bases and J gave up 8 bases; unmatched junction bases: 13. The length of the CDR3 is 15 residues. The CDR3 protein is CASSGDRGRFRQQYF. Written as DNA, the CDR3 is TGTGCCAGCAGCGGAGACAGGGGGCGATTTCGGCAGCAGTACTTC.

This clonotype occurred a few times. This chain uses TRBV4-2 with TRBJ1-1; D not resolved. The germline CDR1 and CDR2 sequences are LGHNA and YNFKEQ. The CDR3 has 14 residues. V lost 1 base to trimming and J lost 1 base, with 7 bases between them. CDR3 sequence (DNA): TGTGCCAGCAGCCAAGGGTGGGAGAACACTGAAGCTTTCTTT. It is translated as CASSQGWENTEAFF.